This passage covers 20 T cell receptor beta chains from one sample sequenced in a study of cytomegalovirus exposure and HLA in healthy donors. In the PCR, 60 Vbeta and 13 Jbeta primers were used. Clones were read by immunoSEQ multiplex PCR, and TCRdb kept only the in-frame ones, dropping some. The sample totals over 120,000 clones. The source material was PBMCs. The receptor source for this set is a male donor in good health and CMV-seronegative.

The V call is TRBV29-1, the J call TRBJ1-2; 9 nucleotides match TRBD1. The CDR3 has 15 amino acids. Germline trimming cut 3 bases from V and 4 bases from J; bases unmatched to any gene: 9. Germline assignment: CDR1 SQVTM and CDR2 ANQGSEA. CDR3 DNA sequence: TGCAGCGTTGACGGAAGGGACAGGGAAGGCTATGGCTACACCTTC. This sequence encodes CSVDGRDREGYGYTF.

This chain joins TRBV19 and TRBJ2-1; TRBD2 matches at 9 bases. This CDR3 region has 18 residues. Trimming removed 11 bases from V and 3 bases from J; junction bases left unmatched: 20. Germline V CDR1 and CDR2: LNHDA, SQIVND (reference sequence). This CDR3 is CASSRASGEATLYNEQFF. The DNA for the CDR3 is TGTGCCTCAAGTAGGGCTAGCGGGGAGGCGACCCTCTACAATGAGCAGTTCTTC.

V gene TRBV27 combines with J gene TRBJ2-1, with TRBD2 identical over 11 bases. J lost 6 bases, V lost 5 bases, and 9 bases had no gene match. The CDR3 loop spans 16 amino acids. The germline gives CDR1 MNHEY, CDR2 SMNVEV (reference sequence). CDR3: CASSDLAGGRVNEQFF. CDR3 nucleotides: TGTGCCAGCAGTGATCTAGCGGGAGGCCGGGTCAATGAGCAGTTCTTC.

This rearrangement joins TRBV5-6 to TRBJ1-1; possible D gene TRBD1, 6 bases. The CDR3 is 15 residues long. The germline V gene has CDR1 SGHDT and CDR2 YYEEEE. V lost 2 bases and J lost 4, with 15 bases in between. CDR3 sequence (DNA): TGTGCCAGCAGCTTTACCAGGGAAGGGGGCACTGAAGCTTTCTTT. Its translation: CASSFTREGGTEAFF.

The rearrangement uses TRBV11-2 and TRBJ2-7, with a weak D call TRBD1 (6 bases). Trimming cost V 4 bases and J 2 bases, with 12 bases left between them. Germline V lookup: CDR1 SGHAT, CDR2 FQNNGV. This CDR3 comprises 14 residues. CDR3 nucleotide sequence: TGTGCCAGCAGCTCAGGGGCAGTGGCCTACGAGCAGTACTTC. It translates to CASSSGAVAYEQYF.

The genes are TRBV29-1 and TRBJ1-2; D remains unclear. This CDR3 is built from 13 residues. Trimming removed 5 bases at V and 0 bases at J, with 10 bases between. Germline CDR1 is SQVTM and CDR2 is ANQGSEA. The CDR3 reads CSVLPGTNYGYTF. The CDR3 DNA reads as TGCAGCGTTCTCCCGGGAACTAACTATGGCTACACCTTC.

V usage is TRBV27 and J usage is TRBJ2-2, with D tentatively TRBD2 (6 bases). Germline V gene sequence: CDR1 MNHEY, CDR2 SMNVEV (reference sequence). V dropped 3 bases and J dropped 1 base, with 6 bases sitting between them. The CDR3 contains 14 residues. This CDR3 reads CASSFGGNTGELFF. The DNA for the CDR3 is TGTGCCAGCAGTTTCGGGGGGAACACCGGGGAGCTGTTTTTT.

The J gene is TRBJ1-3, the V gene TRBV6-5; TRBD1 aligns across 8 bases. The V and J ends lost 0 bases and 16 bases, in that order; junction bases with no gene match: 2. This CDR3 region has 11 residues. Germline V CDR1 and CDR2: MNHEY, SVGAGI. This CDR3 is CASSYSGQVYF. CDR3 coding DNA: TGTGCCAGCAGTTACTCGGGACAGGTTTATTTT.

The chain joins TRBV27 to TRBJ2-2, with D perhaps matching TRBD1 (6 bases). The germline CDR1 and CDR2 sequences are MNHEY and SMNVEV (reference sequence). V dropped 3 bases and J dropped 4 bases, with 12 bases sitting between them. This CDR3 contains 15 residues. The CDR3 DNA follows: TGTGCCAGCAGTTTTAATACAGGGACCACCGGGGAGCTGTTTTTT. It yields the protein CASSFNTGTTGELFF.

V is TRBV27 and J is TRBJ1-5; 7 bases line up with TRBD1. This CDR3 is built from 18 residues. The V gene end was trimmed by 0 bases and the J gene end by 6 bases; junction bases not matched to a gene: 14. The germline gives CDR1 MNHEY, CDR2 SMNVEV (reference sequence). CDR3 bases: TGTGCCAGCAGTTTATCCACCCGGGGCGGAAGGGGGCGTCAGCCCCAGCATTTT. This encodes CASSLSTRGGRGRQPQHF.

V usage is TRBV30 and J usage is TRBJ1-4, with D unresolved. V was cut by 0 bases and J by 0 bases, with 11 bases left in between. CDR1 GTSNPN and CDR2 SVGIG come from the germline V gene (reference sequence). CDR3 length: 16 amino acids. Written as DNA, the CDR3 is TGTGCCTGGAGTGTACTTCACAGATCAACTAATGAAAAACTGTTTTTT. This codes for CAWSVLHRSTNEKLFF.

The rearrangement links TRBV2 to TRBJ1-1, with TRBD1 as a possible D gene (5 bases). Trimming stripped 8 bases from V and 7 bases from J, with 17 bases between. The CDR3 loop spans 13 amino acids. The germline V gene encodes CDR1 SNHLY and CDR2 FYNNEI. The CDR3 DNA sequence: TGTGCCAGCCAGGGCTCTTTGACGGGTGAAGCTTTCTTT. It codes for CASQGSLTGEAFF.

This chain connects TRBV13 to TRBJ2-1; D gene uncertain. V shed 5 bases and J shed 4 bases, with 3 bases lying between them. This CDR3 is built from 11 residues. Germline CDR1 reads PRHDT; CDR2 reads FYEKMQ (reference sequence). CDR3 amino acids: CASSLYNEQFF. The CDR3 nucleotides are TGTGCCAGCAGCCTTTACAATGAGCAGTTCTTC.

The V and J genes are TRBV5-6 and TRBJ2-5, with D possibly matching TRBD2 (5 bases). Germline values: CDR1 SGHDT, CDR2 YYEEEE. The CDR3 consists of 15 residues. V dropped 7 bases and J dropped 5 bases, with 21 bases sitting between them. CDR3 in amino acids: CASRSERLANETQYF. The CDR3 DNA sequence: TGTGCCAGCCGTTCGGAGAGGCTAGCAAATGAGACCCAGTACTTC.

The chain joins TRBV6-6 to TRBJ2-7; 11 bases fit TRBD1. The junction had 3 bases not matched to a gene; V was cut back by 2 bases and J by 3 bases. The CDR3 covers 15 residues. The germline CDR1 and CDR2 sequences are MNHNY and SVGAGI (reference sequence). Written as DNA, the CDR3 is TGTGCCAGCAGTTACGGCGGGACAGGGGGCTACGAGCAGTACTTC. It translates to CASSYGGTGGYEQYF.

The V gene is TRBV6-5, the J gene TRBJ2-7; maybe TRBD2 (6 bases). The germline V and J ends were trimmed by 2 bases and 5 bases, with 19 bases remaining between them. This CDR3 region has 16 residues. Germline CDR1 MNHEY, CDR2 SVGAGI. The CDR3 sequence: CASSYGAGLAIDEQYF. The CDR3 DNA reads TGTGCCAGCAGTTACGGTGCGGGGCTAGCGATCGACGAGCAGTACTTC.

V gene TRBV11-1 combines with J gene TRBJ2-5; 13 nucleotides align to TRBD2. Trimming cost V 5 bases and J 7 bases; bases outside gene matches: 10. Germline V gives CDR1 SGHAT, CDR2 FQDESV (reference sequence). The CDR3 is 16 amino acids. The CDR3 nucleotides are TGTGCCAGCAGCCCCGCGGGACTAGCGGGGAAGCCGACCCAGTACTTC. This sequence encodes CASSPAGLAGKPTQYF.

The J gene is TRBJ2-1, the V gene TRBV11-3, with a possible D match to TRBD1 (6 bases). The length of the CDR3 is 13 residues. CDR1 SGHNT and CDR2 YENEEA come from the germline V gene. Between the trimmed V and J ends, which lost 3 bases and 5 bases, there was a span of 8 bases. CDR3 coding DNA: TGTGCCAGCAGCTTCGGACAGAACAATGAGCAGTTCTTC. This translates into CASSFGQNNEQFF.

V usage is TRBV30 and J usage is TRBJ1-2, with D hard to call. CDR1 GTSNPN and CDR2 SVGIG come from the germline V gene (reference sequence). V gave up 0 bases and J gave up 0 bases, with 11 bases separating them. The CDR3 totals 15 residues. CDR3 DNA sequence: TGTGCCTGGAGTGTACGGCAGACAACTAACTATGGCTACACCTTC. Protein: CAWSVRQTTNYGYTF.

The V and J genes are TRBV28 and TRBJ1-5; 8 bases are shared with TRBD1. V was clipped by 5 bases and J by 0 bases; unmatched bases: 6. CDR3 length: 16 amino acids. Looked up from germline, CDR1 is MDHEN and CDR2 is SYDVKM. CDR3 bases: TGTGCCAGCAGTGTACCCGGGACAGGTAGCAATCAGCCCCAGCATTTT. Encoded protein: CASSVPGTGSNQPQHF.